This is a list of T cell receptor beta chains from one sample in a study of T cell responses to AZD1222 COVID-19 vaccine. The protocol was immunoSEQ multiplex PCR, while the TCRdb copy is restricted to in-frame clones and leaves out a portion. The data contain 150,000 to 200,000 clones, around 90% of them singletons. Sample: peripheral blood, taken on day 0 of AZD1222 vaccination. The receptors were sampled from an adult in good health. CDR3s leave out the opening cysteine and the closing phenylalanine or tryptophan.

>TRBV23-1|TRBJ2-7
ASRGNRRGQGARVEQY
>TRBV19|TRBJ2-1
ASSRTGSSYNEQF
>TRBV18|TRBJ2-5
ASSPYPAGETQY
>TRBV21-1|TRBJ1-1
ASGGPMNTEAF
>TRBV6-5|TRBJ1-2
ASSRTGRADGYT
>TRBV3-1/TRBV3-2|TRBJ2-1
ASSRPSGRNNEQF
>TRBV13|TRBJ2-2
ASSMSGSIAGELF
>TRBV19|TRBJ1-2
ASSMGGAISGYT
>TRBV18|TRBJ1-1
ASSPRRPGQASPNTEAF
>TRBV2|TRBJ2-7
ASIQSVSSAQK
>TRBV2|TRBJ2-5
ASRQETQY
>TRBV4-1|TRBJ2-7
ASSQRLARESSYEQY
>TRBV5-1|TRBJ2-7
ASSLGGASYEQY
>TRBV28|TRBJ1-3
ATKASGNTIY
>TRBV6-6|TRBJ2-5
ASSRLGAGVGETQY
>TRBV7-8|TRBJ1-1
ASSPFVLNTEAF
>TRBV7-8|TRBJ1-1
ATGTGGNTEAF
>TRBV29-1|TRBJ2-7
SVVGPDYYEQY
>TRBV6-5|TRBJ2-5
ASSRSGSQETQY
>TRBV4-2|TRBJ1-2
ASSQRRRDYGYT
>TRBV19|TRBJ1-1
ASFQGNTEAF
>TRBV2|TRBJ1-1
ASSEAMATWVTEAF
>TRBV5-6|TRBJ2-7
ASSWGTGAQEYEQY
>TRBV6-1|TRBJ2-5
ASSEIVETQY
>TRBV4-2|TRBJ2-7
ASSHAGTSGRMGQY
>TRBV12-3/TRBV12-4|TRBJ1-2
ASSFGGQSGYT
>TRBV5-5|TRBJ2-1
ASSFDGTSGRAWYNEQF
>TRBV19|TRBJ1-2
ASSFTGTAPNYGYT
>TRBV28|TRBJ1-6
ASGSLNSPLH
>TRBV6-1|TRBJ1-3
ASSDQGTVAGNTIY
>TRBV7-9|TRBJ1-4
ASSQARGAKKLF
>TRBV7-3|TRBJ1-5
ASSKRTANQPQH
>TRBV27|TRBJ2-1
ASSLDRGAYNEQF
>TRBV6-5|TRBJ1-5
ASSSTGVRQPQH
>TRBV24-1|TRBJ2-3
ATSDSGLAGSTDTQY
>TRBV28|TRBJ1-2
ASSLLNYGYT
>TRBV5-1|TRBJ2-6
ASSLAGGSSSGANVLT
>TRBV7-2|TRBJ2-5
ASSLTIQETQY
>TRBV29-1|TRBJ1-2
SVDAGQGVGYT
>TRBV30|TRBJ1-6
AWATSESYNSPLH
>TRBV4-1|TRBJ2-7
ASSQGVRYEQY
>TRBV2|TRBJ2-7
ASSMGRSQGYEQY
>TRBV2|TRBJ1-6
ASSLEQGARSPLH
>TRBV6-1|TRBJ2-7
ASSGWPGQGAWEQY
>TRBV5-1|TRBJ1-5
ASSQTGAGYQPQH
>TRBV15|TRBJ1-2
ATSQAKYGYT
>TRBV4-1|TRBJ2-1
ASSQGLASGIGEQF
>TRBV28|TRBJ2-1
ASSSPGTGFNEQF
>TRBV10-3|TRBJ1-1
AIAAGRGTTTEAF
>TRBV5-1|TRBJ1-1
ASSSRGQGSTEAF
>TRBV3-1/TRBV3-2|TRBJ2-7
ASSSTWAGEGYEQY